This T cell receptor (beta chain) was identified during a study of shared clonotypes between healthy human individuals. The study's findings and limits: Rarefaction demonstrated incomplete sorted-subset sequencing despite large depth. Clonotypes which were not shared had lower generation probabilities than clonotypes that all four donors shared.

The table came from immunoSEQ multiplex PCR; TCRdb's copy has only in-frame clones and leaves some out. Of around 2.3 million clones in the sample, more than 90% were seen once. Healthy adults negative for HIV, lacking recent acute infections or vaccinations, served as donors. Germline V lookup: CDR1 GTSNPN, CDR2 SVGIG (reference sequence). The CDR3 covers 11 residues. Details on this clone: Antigen unknown. One junction end does not reproduce the germline sequence, and a read error may be involved. The sample holds other DNA sequences that translate to the same CDR3.

The rearrangement joins TRBV30 to TRBJ2-5; unclear D gene. What was sequenced was naive CD4+ T cells sorted from blood. Described subset: CD45RA+ positively selected. This clonotype was sampled from a man between 18 and 29 years old in good health. CDR3 coding DNA: TGTGCCTGGAGTCACCAGGAGACCCAGTACTTC. Amino acid sequence: CAWSHQETQYF.